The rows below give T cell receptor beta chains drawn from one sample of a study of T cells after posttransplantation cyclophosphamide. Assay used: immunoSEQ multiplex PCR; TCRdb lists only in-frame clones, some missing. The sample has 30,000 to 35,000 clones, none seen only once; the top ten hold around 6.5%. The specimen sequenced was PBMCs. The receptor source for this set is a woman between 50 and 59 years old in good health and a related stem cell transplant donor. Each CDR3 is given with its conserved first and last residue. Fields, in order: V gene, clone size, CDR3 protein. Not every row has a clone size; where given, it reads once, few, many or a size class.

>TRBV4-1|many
CASSQDQTVGETQYF
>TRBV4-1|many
CASTHLGRGRNTEAFF
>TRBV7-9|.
CASSSYWELFF
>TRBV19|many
CASSTRGVAEKLFF
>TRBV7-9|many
CASSSPGNEQYF
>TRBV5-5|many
CASSLDSLNEQFF
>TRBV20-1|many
CSATSYNEQFF
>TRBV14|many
CASSPTGGWSTEAFF
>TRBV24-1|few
CATSDWGQGGTGELFF
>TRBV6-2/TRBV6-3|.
CASSPRLAGGRLKETQYF
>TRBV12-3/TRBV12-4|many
CASRLAGVDTQYF
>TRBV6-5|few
CASSYSTGGRYTF
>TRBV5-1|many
CASSLSGRSYEQYF
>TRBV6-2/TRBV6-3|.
CASRSEGAGEQYF
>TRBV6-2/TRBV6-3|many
CASRPLAGPIRTQYF
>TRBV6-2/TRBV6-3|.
CASRVGVDYGYTF
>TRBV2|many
CASSERTRGYQPQHF
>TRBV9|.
CASSVTSADTGELFF
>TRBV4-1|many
CASSQDLARNTEAFF
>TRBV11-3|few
CASRPGTGVPPWTGELFF
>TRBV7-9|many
CASSLGQASYEQYF
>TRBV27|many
CASSLWENAGLYGYTF
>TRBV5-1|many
CASSFPGTDTQYF
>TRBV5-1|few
CASSLGGGAYNEQFF
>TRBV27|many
CASSRNVPGFHSGNTIYF
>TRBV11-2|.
CASSTLPSGEPFF
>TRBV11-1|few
CASSSRWSGSGRETQYF
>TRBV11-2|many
CASSLGAGGMEHEQYF
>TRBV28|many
CASKPPLLYEQYF
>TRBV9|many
CASSVGSSMNTEAFF
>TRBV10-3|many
CAISAQGTEQYF
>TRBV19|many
CASSMSLAATYEQYF